The 19 T cell receptor beta chains below all came from one sample that was sequenced in a study of OX40 agonist ivuxolimab in advanced cancers. TCRdb's copy holds only in-frame clones and misses some; the assay was immunoSEQ multiplex PCR. The data hold about 24,000 clones, with more than 80% observed a single time. Sequencing used CD4+ or CD8+ T cells sorted from blood, obtained in a trial of the OX40 agonist ivuxolimab. These TCRs come from an adult with an advanced solid tumor such as melanoma, head and neck, liver or kidney cancer.

This clone was counted a few times. The chain couples TRBV11-2 to TRBJ2-5; D remains unclear. With 1 base removed from V and 4 bases from J, the gap between germline ends came to 4 bases. The CDR3 has 12 residues. Per germline, CDR1 SGHAT and CDR2 FQNNGV. The CDR3 DNA is TGTGCCAGCAGCTTAGCACGAGAGACCCAGTACTTC. Residues: CASSLARETQYF.

This chain uses TRBV2 with TRBJ2-5; the D gene is possibly TRBD1 (6 bases). The CDR3 loop spans 14 amino acids. V shed 5 bases and J shed 7 bases, with 17 bases lying between them. Germline CDR1 and CDR2: SNHLY and FYNNEI. The DNA for the CDR3 is TGTGCCAGCAGTCCGGGACAATCACGGGGGACCCAGTACTTC. Its protein is CASSPGQSRGTQYF.

The CDR3 DNA is TGTGCCAGCAGCTCCCCCCCGGGTCAGGGTAGCTCCTACAATGAGCAGTTCTTC. Translation: CASSSPPGQGSSYNEQFF. The chain carries TRBV7-9 and TRBJ2-1; D might be TRBD1 (5 bases). Germline values: CDR1 SEHNR, CDR2 FQNEAQ (reference sequence). This CDR3 is 18 amino acids long. V lost 4 bases and J lost 0, with 19 bases in between.

This clone was seen only a few times. J is TRBJ1-5 and V is TRBV19; possibly TRBD1 for D (6 bases). The CDR3 consists of 15 residues. Looked up from germline, CDR1 is LNHDA and CDR2 is SQIVND (reference sequence). The V end was cut by 2 bases, the J end by 7 bases, with 15 bases between. CDR3 loop: CASSISQGWGQPQHF. CDR3 coding DNA: TGTGCCAGTAGTATATCACAGGGCTGGGGACAGCCCCAGCATTTT.

The chain couples TRBV19 to TRBJ2-1, with a weak D call TRBD2 (5 bases). V was cut by 6 bases and J by 5 bases, with 11 bases left in between. CDR1 and CDR2 from the germline V gene are LNHDA and SQIVND (reference sequence). CDR3 size: 13 residues. CDR3 sequence: CASSPRADNEQFF. CDR3 DNA sequence: TGTGCCAGTAGCCCCCGAGCGGACAATGAGCAGTTCTTC.

The chain couples TRBV11-2 to TRBJ2-7; D not certain. Trimming left V 3 bases short and J 3 bases short, with 6 bases between. The germline V gene encodes CDR1 SGHAT and CDR2 FQNNGV. This CDR3 contains 12 residues. The chain's CDR3 is CASSFSIYEQYF. DNA of the CDR3: TGTGCCAGCAGCTTTTCCATCTACGAGCAGTACTTC.

J is TRBJ2-7 and V is TRBV11-2; the match to TRBD1 covers 7 bases. CDR1 is SGHAT and CDR2 is FQNNGV in the germline V gene. Losses at the gene ends were 5 bases for V and 0 bases for J; bases not matched to a gene: 7. The CDR3 contains 15 residues. Written as DNA, the CDR3 is TGTGCCAGCAGCCGGGACAGAACGAGCTCCTACGAGCAGTACTTC. Translating gives CASSRDRTSSYEQYF.

The rearrangement uses TRBV27 and TRBJ1-2, with a possible D match to TRBD1 (6 bases). The CDR3 totals 15 residues. Deletions cut 6 bases from V and 2 bases from J, with 16 bases between. Germline CDR1 is MNHEY and CDR2 is SMNVEV (reference sequence). CDR3 in amino acids: CASSPYNRDNYGYTF. The DNA of the CDR3 is TGTGCCAGCAGCCCCTACAACAGGGACAACTATGGCTACACCTTC.

As DNA, the CDR3 is TGCGCCAGCAGCTTGGGGGCGGTAAAAGAGACCCAGTACTTC. Protein sequence: CASSLGAVKETQYF. The rearrangement uses TRBV5-1 and TRBJ2-5; no reliable D call. The germline V gene has CDR1 SGHRS and CDR2 YFSETQ. The CDR3 loop spans 14 amino acids. V gave up 0 bases and J gave up 3 bases, with 9 bases separating them.

The chain joins TRBV2 to TRBJ1-3; D unresolved. This CDR3 has 14 residues. V lost 1 base and J 2 bases, leaving 6 bases between the germline ends. Germline V gene data show CDR1 as SNHLY and CDR2 as FYNNEI. The CDR3 sequence: CASSEGTPGNTIYF. The CDR3 DNA sequence: TGTGCCAGCAGTGAAGGGACGCCTGGAAACACCATATATTTT.

The CDR3 here is CASSPTTGDYGYTF. CDR3 DNA sequence: TGTGCCAGCTCCCCGACCACAGGGGACTATGGCTACACCTTC. The chain joins TRBV18 to TRBJ1-2; 7 bases fit TRBD1. V was clipped by 6 bases and J by 3 bases; unmatched bases: 7. CDR3 length: 14 residues. Germline V CDR1 and CDR2: KGHSH, LQKENI.

The chain carries TRBV18 and TRBJ2-5; the D gene is possibly TRBD2 (7 bases). The J call may be faulty, since TRBJ2-7 better matches the DNA end. Per the germline V gene, CDR1 is KGHSH and CDR2 is LQKENI. CDR3 length: 15 amino acids. The CDR3 spells CASSPRGLTTGEQYF. As DNA, the CDR3 is TGTGCCAGCTCACCGCGGGGGCTCACGACTGGCGAGCAGTACTTC.

The V and J genes are TRBV11-2 and TRBJ1-1, with 7 positions matching TRBD1. CDR1 and CDR2 (germline): SGHAT, FQNNGV. V lost 2 bases and J lost 5; bases outside the gene matches: 8. CDR3 length: 15 residues. Written as DNA, the CDR3 is TGTGCCAGCAGCTTACCACAGGGGTCATGGACTGAAGCTTTCTTT. Amino acids: CASSLPQGSWTEAFF.

As to this clone: Additional DNA sequences in this sample encode the identical CDR3. The chain couples TRBV7-9 to TRBJ1-1; D is unresolved. Germline CDR1 SEHNR, CDR2 FQNEAQ (reference sequence). V lost 5 bases and J lost 2, with 6 bases in between. This CDR3 contains 12 residues. The CDR3 protein is CASSPQNTEAFF. The CDR3 DNA reads as TGTGCCAGCAGCCCCCAAAACACTGAAGCTTTCTTT.

The chain is built from TRBV5-1 and TRBJ2-7, with 7 nucleotides matching TRBD1. Germline V gene sequence: CDR1 SGHRS, CDR2 YFSETQ. This CDR3 region has 14 residues. Unmatched junction bases numbered 5, after V lost 2 bases and J lost 3 bases. The CDR3 region is CASSLRGHDYEQYF. The CDR3 DNA reads as TGCGCCAGCAGCTTAAGGGGGCATGACTACGAGCAGTACTTC.

The V call is TRBV10-3, the J call TRBJ2-7; 11 nucleotides agree with TRBD1. The CDR3 length is 14 residues. V was pared by 8 bases and J by 3 bases, with 6 bases of the junction left unmatched. Per the germline V gene, CDR1 is ENHRY and CDR2 is SYGVKD. Here the CDR3 reads CAISPGTGGYEQYF. The CDR3 DNA sequence: TGTGCCATCTCCCCCGGGACAGGGGGCTACGAGCAGTACTTC.

Worth noting for this clone: Mismatch with germline at one junction end may stem from a read error. This sequence joins TRBV7-2 and TRBJ1-2; D remains ambiguous. Germline V gene lookup returns CDR1 SGHTA and CDR2 FQGNSA. The CDR3 consists of 14 residues. The CDR3: CASSLLGPGYRYTF. CDR3 nucleotide sequence: TGTGCCAGCAGCTTATTAGGTCCGGGCTATCGCTACACCTTC.

This chain joins TRBV18 and TRBJ2-2; 13 bases align to TRBD2. This CDR3 comprises 19 residues. V was clipped by 4 bases and J by 1 base; unmatched bases: 9. CDR1 and CDR2 (germline): KGHSH, LQKENI. As DNA, the CDR3 is TGTGCCAGCTCACAATTACGACGGACTAGCGGGGGGAACACCGGGGAGCTGTTTTTT. It codes for CASSQLRRTSGGNTGELFF. Filled out from reference TRBV18 and TRBJ2-2, the complete variable domain reads NAGVMQNPRHLVRRRGQEARLRCSPMKGHSHVYWYRQLPEEGLKFMVYLQKENIIDESGMPKERFSAEFPKEGPSILRIQQVVRGDSAAYFCASSQLRRTSGGNTGELFFGEGSRLTVL.

The V and J genes are TRBV4-3 and TRBJ1-5, with D maybe TRBD1 (6 bases). The V end lost 1 base, the J end lost 6 bases, and 16 bases lay between the germline ends. Per the germline V gene, CDR1 is LGHNA and CDR2 is YSLEER. The CDR3 has 16 amino acids. The CDR3 bases are TGCGCCAGCAGCCAAGGTACACCAGGGGTCGGTCAGCCCCAGCATTTT. This encodes CASSQGTPGVGQPQHF.